Listed here is a single T cell receptor (beta chain). Its antigen is not identified. The data were taken from a study of CD8+ T cells in alopecia areata. Study-wide results and caveats: Under tofacitinib, numerous expanded lesional clonotypes remained detectable in scalp and blood. The study also sequences resident alphabeta T cells of normal skin in scalp samples.

RNA extraction and reverse transcription yielded cDNA as sequencing template. Sequenced by immunoSEQ multiplex PCR; TCRdb stores in-frame clones only, minus some. The sample holds roughly 220,000 clones, roughly 66% seen once. Treatment here: oral pan-JAK inhibitor, 5-10 mg twice daily. The V and J ends lost 1 base and 7 bases respectively, with 16 bases between them. Germline V gives CDR1 MNHEY, CDR2 SVGAGI. The CDR3 sequence is 15 residues long. This receptor was obtained from a human donor with alopecia areata. The chain uses TRBV6-5 and TRBJ1-2; no clear D gene. The input for sequencing was CD4+ T cells sorted from blood, taken around week 46, from a patient treated with tofacitinib. This CDR3 reads CASSYWGTGVGGYTF. DNA of the CDR3: TGTGCCAGCAGTTACTGGGGTACCGGGGTCGGTGGCTACACCTTC.